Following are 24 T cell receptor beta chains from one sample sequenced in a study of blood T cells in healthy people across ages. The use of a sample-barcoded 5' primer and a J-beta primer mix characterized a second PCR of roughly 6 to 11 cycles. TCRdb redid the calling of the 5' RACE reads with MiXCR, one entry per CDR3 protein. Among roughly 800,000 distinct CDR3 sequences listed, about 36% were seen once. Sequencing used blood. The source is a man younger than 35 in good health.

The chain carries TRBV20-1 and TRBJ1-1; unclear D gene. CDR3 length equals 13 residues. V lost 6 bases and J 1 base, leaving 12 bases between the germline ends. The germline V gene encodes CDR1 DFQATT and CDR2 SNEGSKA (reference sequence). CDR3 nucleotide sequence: TGCAGTGCCAAGCAGGCGGGGAACACTGAAGCTTTCTTT. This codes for CSAKQAGNTEAFF.

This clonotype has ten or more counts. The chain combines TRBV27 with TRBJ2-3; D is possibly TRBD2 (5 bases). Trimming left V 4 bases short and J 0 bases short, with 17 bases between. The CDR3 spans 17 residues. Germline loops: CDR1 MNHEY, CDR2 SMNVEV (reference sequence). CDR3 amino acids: CASSSPRGALSTDTQYF. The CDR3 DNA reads TGTGCCAGCAGTTCCCCCCGGGGAGCTCTAAGCACAGATACGCAGTATTTT.

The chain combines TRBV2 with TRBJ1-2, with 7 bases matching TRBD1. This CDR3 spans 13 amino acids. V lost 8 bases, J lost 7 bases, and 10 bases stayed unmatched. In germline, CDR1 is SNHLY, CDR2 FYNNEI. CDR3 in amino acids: CASRGDRASGYTF. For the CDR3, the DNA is TGTGCCAGCCGCGGTGACAGGGCAAGTGGCTACACCTTC.

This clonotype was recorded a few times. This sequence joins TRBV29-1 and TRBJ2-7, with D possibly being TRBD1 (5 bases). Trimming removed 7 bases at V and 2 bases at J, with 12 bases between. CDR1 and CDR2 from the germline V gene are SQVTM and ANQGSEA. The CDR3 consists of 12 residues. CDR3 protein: CSAVGPAYEQYF. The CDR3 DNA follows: TGCAGCGCCGTGGGGCCCGCCTACGAGCAGTACTTC.

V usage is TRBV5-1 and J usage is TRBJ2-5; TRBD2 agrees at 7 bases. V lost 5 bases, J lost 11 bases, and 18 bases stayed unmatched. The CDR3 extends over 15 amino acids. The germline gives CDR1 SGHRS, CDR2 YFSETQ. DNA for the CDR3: TGCGCCAGCAGGGGCCTAGCGGAAGACTGGAATGAGCAGTACTTC. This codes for CASRGLAEDWNEQYF.

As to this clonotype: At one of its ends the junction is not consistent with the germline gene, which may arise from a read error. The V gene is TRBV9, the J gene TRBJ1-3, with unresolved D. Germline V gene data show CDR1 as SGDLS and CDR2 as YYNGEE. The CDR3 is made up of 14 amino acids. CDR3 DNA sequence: TGTGCCAGCAGCGATTGGACCCTTCAAAACCCCATATATTTT. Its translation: CASSDWTLQNPIYF. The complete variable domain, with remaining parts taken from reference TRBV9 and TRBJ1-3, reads DSGVTQTPKHLITATGQRVTLRCSPRSGDLSVYWYQQSLDQGLQFLIQYYNGEERAKGNILERFSAQQFPDLHSELNLSSLELGDSALYFCASSDWTLQNPIYFGEGSWLTVV.

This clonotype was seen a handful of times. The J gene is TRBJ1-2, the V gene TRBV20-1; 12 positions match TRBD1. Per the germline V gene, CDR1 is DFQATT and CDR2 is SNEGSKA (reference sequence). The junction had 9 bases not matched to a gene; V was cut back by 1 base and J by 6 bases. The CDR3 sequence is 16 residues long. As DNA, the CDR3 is TGCAGTGCTAGAGGGCACCGGGACAGGGGGCTCGATGGCTACACCTTC. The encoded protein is CSARGHRDRGLDGYTF.

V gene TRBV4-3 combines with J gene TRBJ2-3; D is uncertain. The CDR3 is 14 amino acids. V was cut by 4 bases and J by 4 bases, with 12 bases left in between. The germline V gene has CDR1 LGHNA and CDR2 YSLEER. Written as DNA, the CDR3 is TGCGCCAGCAGCCCACGCAGTGGCTCAGATACGCAGTATTTT. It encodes CASSPRSGSDTQYF.

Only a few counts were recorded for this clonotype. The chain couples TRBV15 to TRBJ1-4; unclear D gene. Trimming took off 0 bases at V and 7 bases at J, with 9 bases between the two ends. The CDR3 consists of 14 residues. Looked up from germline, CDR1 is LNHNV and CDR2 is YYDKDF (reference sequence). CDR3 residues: CATSRERVREKLFF. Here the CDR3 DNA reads TGTGCCACCAGCAGAGAGAGGGTCCGTGAAAAACTGTTTTTT.

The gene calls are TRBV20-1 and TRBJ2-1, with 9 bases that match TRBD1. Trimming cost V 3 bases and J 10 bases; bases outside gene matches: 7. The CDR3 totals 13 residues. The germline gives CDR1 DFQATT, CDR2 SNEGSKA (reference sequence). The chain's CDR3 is CSASPWDREEQFF. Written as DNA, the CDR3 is TGCAGTGCTAGCCCCTGGGACAGGGAAGAGCAGTTCTTC.

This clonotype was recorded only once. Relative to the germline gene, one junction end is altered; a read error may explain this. CDR3 DNA sequence: TGTACCAGCAGCACGCAGACAGGGAATAATTCACCCCTCCACTTT. Translating gives CTSSTQTGNNSPLHF. The chain recombines TRBV3-1 with TRBJ1-6, with TRBD1 matching 7 bases. The CDR3 contains 15 residues. Germline assignment: CDR1 LGHDT and CDR2 YNNKEL (reference sequence).

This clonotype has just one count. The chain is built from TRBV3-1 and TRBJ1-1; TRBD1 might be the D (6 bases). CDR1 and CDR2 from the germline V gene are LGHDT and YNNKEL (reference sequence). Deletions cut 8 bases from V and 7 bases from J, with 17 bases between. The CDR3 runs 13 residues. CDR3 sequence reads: CASSHRGAGEAFF. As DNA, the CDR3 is TGTGCCAGCTCCCATCGGGGGGCTGGTGAAGCTTTCTTT.

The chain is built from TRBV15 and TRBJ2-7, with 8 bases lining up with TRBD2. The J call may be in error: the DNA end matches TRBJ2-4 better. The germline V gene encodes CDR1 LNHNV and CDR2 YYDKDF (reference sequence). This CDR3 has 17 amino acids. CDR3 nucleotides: TGTGCCACCAGCTCTTCCGGGAGGGACATACCAAGGGACATTCAGTACTTC. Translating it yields CATSSSGRDIPRDIQYF.

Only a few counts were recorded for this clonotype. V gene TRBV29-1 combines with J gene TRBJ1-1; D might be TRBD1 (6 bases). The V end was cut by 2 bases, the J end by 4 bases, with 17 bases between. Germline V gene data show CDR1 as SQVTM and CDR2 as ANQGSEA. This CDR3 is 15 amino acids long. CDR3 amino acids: CSVEWGRGKSTEAFF. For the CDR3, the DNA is TGCAGCGTTGAATGGGGAAGGGGGAAGTCCACTGAAGCTTTCTTT.

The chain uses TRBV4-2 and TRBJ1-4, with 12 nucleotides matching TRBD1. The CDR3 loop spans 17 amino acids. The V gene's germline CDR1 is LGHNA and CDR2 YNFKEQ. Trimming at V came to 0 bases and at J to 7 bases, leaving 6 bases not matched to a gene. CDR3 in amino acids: CASSQEGWGQGAEKLFF. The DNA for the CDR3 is TGTGCCAGCAGCCAAGAGGGGTGGGGACAGGGGGCTGAAAAACTGTTTTTT.

In DNA form, the CDR3 reads TGCGCCAGCAGCCAAGTTGAGCAGAACACTGAAGCTTTCTTT. Amino acid sequence: CASSQVEQNTEAFF. The chain joins TRBV4-1 to TRBJ1-1, with D uncertain. The V gene lost 1 base and the J gene lost 1 base, with 7 bases spanning the gap. Germline V gene lookup returns CDR1 MGHRA and CDR2 YSYEKL. The CDR3 runs to 14 residues.

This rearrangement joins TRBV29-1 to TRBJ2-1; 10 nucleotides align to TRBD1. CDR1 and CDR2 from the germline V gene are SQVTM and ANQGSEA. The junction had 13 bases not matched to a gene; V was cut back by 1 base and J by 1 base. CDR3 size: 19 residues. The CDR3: CSVEAYVRDRGPSYNEQFF. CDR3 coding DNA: TGCAGCGTTGAAGCTTACGTCCGGGACAGGGGCCCATCCTACAATGAGCAGTTCTTC.

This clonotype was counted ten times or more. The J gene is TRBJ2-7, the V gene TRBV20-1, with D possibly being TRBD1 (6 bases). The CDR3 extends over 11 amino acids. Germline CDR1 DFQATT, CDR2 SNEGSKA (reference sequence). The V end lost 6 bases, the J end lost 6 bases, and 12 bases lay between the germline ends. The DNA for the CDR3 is TGCAGTGCCTCTGGGGGCACCGAGCAGTACTTC. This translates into CSASGGTEQYF.

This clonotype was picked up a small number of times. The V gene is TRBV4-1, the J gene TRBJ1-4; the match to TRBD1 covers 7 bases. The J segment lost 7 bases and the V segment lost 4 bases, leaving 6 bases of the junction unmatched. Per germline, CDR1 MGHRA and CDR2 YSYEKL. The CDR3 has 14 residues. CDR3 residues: CASSRPGQSEKLFF. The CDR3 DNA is TGCGCCAGCAGCCGTCCGGGACAGAGTGAAAAACTGTTTTTT.

DNA of the CDR3: TGTGTCACCAGACTAGCGAACTACCAAGAGACCCAGTACTTC. Encoded protein: CVTRLANYQETQYF. The chain has TRBV2 and TRBJ2-5, with TRBD2 identical over 8 bases. The CDR3 is 14 residues long. CDR1 is SNHLY, CDR2 FYNNEI, per germline.

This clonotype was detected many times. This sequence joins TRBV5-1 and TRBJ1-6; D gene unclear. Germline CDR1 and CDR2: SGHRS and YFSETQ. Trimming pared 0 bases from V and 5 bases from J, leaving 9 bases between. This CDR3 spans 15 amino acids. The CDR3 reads CASSLETFNNSPLHF. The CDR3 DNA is TGCGCCAGCAGCTTGGAGACCTTTAATAATTCACCCCTCCACTTT.

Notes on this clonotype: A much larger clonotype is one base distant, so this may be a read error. CDR3 DNA sequence: TGTGCCAGCGGTGACAGGGTGTTGGCCAAAAACATTCAGTACTTC. It encodes CASGDRVLAKNIQYF. This chain connects TRBV2 to TRBJ2-4; 7 bases are shared with TRBD1. This CDR3 region has 15 residues. Germline values: CDR1 SNHLY, CDR2 FYNNEI.

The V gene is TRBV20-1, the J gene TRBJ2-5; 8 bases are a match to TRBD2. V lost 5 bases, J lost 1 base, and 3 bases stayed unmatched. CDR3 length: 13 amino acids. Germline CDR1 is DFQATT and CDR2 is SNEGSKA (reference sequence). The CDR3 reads CSASRGAQETQYF. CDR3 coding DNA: TGCAGTGCTTCGCGGGGGGCCCAAGAGACCCAGTACTTC.

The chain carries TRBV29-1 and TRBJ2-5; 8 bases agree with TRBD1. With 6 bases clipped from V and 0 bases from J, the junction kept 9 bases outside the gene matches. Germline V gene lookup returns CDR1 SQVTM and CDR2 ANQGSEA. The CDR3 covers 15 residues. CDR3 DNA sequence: TGCAGCGTGGAAAGGGACAGGCTGTACCAAGAGACCCAGTACTTC. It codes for CSVERDRLYQETQYF.